This T cell receptor beta chain was sequenced for a study of T cell responses to AZD1222 COVID-19 vaccine. For the study at large: Second-dose intervals near 4 or 12 weeks were combined. Study-wide results and caveats: Once two AZD1222 doses were given, Spike-specific TCR breadth and depth went up. The donor group comprised mostly white British people and more females; the analysis possibly underestimated clonal diversity.

Note on this clone: As yet, its antigen is unknown.

With V trimmed by 5 bases and J by 7 bases, 4 bases remained unmatched. The germline CDR1 and CDR2 sequences are SNHLY and FYNNEI. CDR3 length equals 12 residues. Sequenced by immunoSEQ multiplex PCR; TCRdb stores in-frame clones only, minus some. There are roughly 100,000 clones in the sample; 70% to 90% occur only once, and about 2.3% lies in the top ten. The source material was peripheral blood, sampled on day 0 of AZD1222 vaccination. The chain is built from TRBV2 and TRBJ1-1; 7 nucleotides agree with TRBD1. The TCR comes from an adult in good health. CDR3 in DNA: TGTGCCAGCAGTCCGACAGGGCTTGAAGCTTTCTTT. It translates to CASSPTGLEAFF.